This TCR beta chain came from a study of cytomegalovirus exposure and HLA in healthy donors. Turning to the study itself: Of the donors genotyped, approximately 400 in all, about 76% fell in the Caucasian-associated ancestry cluster. Study conclusions and caveats: Earlier findings revealed that most TCR beta V segments proved productive either about 87% or about 30% of the time. Later analysis revealed greater clonal expansion in HLA-associated TCR beta chains than in equally common others. There were some public TCRs occurring in many donors, but most TCR sequences were rare.

Note on this clone: Antigen unknown.

The CDR3 sequence is 15 residues long. The V gene end was trimmed by 5 bases and the J gene end by 2 bases; junction bases not matched to a gene: 8. The germline CDR1 and CDR2 sequences are SEHNR and FQNEAQ (reference sequence). Use of 60 Vbeta and 13 Jbeta primers characterized the PCR. Sequencing was performed with immunoSEQ multiplex PCR; in TCRdb, only in-frame clones are kept and a portion is missing. The sample includes some 170,000 clones, 65% to 75% of them seen just once. The sequenced sample consisted of PBMCs. The V gene is TRBV7-9, the J gene TRBJ2-7; TRBD1 matches at 8 bases. The clonotype originates from a human donor in good health. CDR3 nucleotides: TGTGCCAGCAGCGGAAAGACAGGGGACGCCTACGAGCAGTACTTC. Translated, it gives CASSGKTGDAYEQYF.